Sequencing of this T cell receptor (beta chain) was carried out in a study of blood T cell repertoires in COVID-19 (dated by TCRdb to between 2020 and 2021). Study-level background: The collaborator samples originated in the United States, Italy and Spain and spanned the acute and convalescent phases of COVID-19. The material from the prospective study consisted of cDNA or gDNA derived from T cells, B-cell-depleted T cells, or PBMCs. The dataset comprised deeply sampled blood TCRbeta repertoires from subjects exposed to, actively infected with, or recovered from COVID-19. A freely available public database, intended as a resource for researchers studying the immune response to SARS-CoV-2, is where the repertoires were released. The samples were drawn from two sources: the first 160 participants of the ongoing ImmuneRACE study, and 1,254 subjects contributed by 6 global collaborators. A de-identified subject ID, COVID-19 status, age in years and sex were almost always included in the sample metadata. Where available, HLA class I and class II types were obtained from metadata supplied by the sample provider rather than from assay-based typing. The study at large found these results: The amount of clinical and demographic metadata varied by source and participant and was provided uncurated.

The immunoSEQ Assay, a bias-controlled multiplex PCR, was used to amplify TCRbeta CDR3 regions from genomic DNA. Regarding the original processing steps: Within the assay, amplification of reference gene primers was used to estimate how many nucleated cells each sample contained. To quantify the absolute abundance of each unique TCRbeta CDR3 rearrangement, sequence reads were collapsed and filtered. For each sample, productive Simpson clonality was calculated as the square root of Simpson's diversity index across productive rearrangements. TCRdb re-hosts the immuneACCESS table, in-frame sequences only. Its copies lack some clones; in the studies checked, an unresolved V gene accounts for under half of them, and the cause for the rest is not known. V, J and clone size are taken as reported in that table, and D and trimming were inferred from the DNA itself. Recorded for this sample are about 180,000 clones; about 90% of them occurred a single time. The ten largest clones capture around 9.5% of the sample.

CDR1 and CDR2 (MNHEY, SVGAGI) derive from the germline V gene. V is shortened by 4 bases, J by 4 bases, and the region joining them spans 11 bases. Taken from cysteine to phenylalanine, the CDR3 has 15 residues. The kept DNA is CDR3 alone, 45 bases in frame from the first base. Of note for this clone: Its antigen remains unidentified. Base qualities are missing; no much larger clone stands one base away.

In the prospective study, participants were 18 to 89 years old, resided in fewer than 25 geographic areas of the United States, and were enrolled through a virtual design. In the prospective study, cohorts were assigned on the basis of participant-reported clinical history obtained from a screening survey and a study questionnaire. Recovered participants in ImmuneRACE Cohort 3 were defined by two consecutive negative NP/OP PCR tests, clearance by a healthcare professional, or resolution of symptoms. Mobile phlebotomists in the prospective study collected whole blood, serum and a nasopharyngeal or oropharyngeal swab from every participant. Additional blood draws and questionnaires over an approximately 2-month period could optionally be provided by prospective study participants. Before DNA extraction, blood samples from the prospective study were shipped at room temperature or frozen.

Specimen: PBMCs or T cells enriched from blood (not recorded which). The chain couples TRBV6-5 to TRBJ2-6; the D gene assignment is ambiguous. This receptor was identified in a woman aged 18-29 years who had recovered from COVID-19. Here the CDR3 is given as CASSSFGRGANVLTF. At the DNA level, the sequence is TGTGCCAGCAGTTCCTTTGGTCGGGGGGCCAACGTCCTGACTTTC.